These T cell receptor beta chains were read from a single sample in a study of shared clonotypes between healthy human individuals. The data were produced by immunoSEQ multiplex PCR, yet TCRdb's version contains in-frame clones alone and is incomplete. This sample carries 950,000 to 1,200,000 clones, 77% of them seen once, and the ten largest clones take approximately 0.95%. Sequencing was done on a sample of memory CD4+ T cells from PBMCs. The receptors shown here come from a man between 18 and 35 years old in good health. Some clones in this sample may be carry-over from other donors' samples. Both conserved end residues are part of each CDR3. The order of the fields is clone size, V gene, J gene, D gene, CDR3 length, CDR3 DNA, CDR3 protein. A D gene is named only where the DNA matches it firmly. Part of the rows lack a size; the others show once, few, many or a class for expanded clones.

>NA|TRBV11-1|TRBJ2-1|NA|14
TGTGCCAGCAGCTTATCGGGTCCGGGCAATGAGCAGTTCTTC
CASSLSGPGNEQFF
>NA|TRBV19|TRBJ1-2|TRBD1|14
TGTGCCAGTAGTATTGGGGGACAGGGGGCTGGCTACACCTTC
CASSIGGQGAGYTF
>NA|TRBV5-1|TRBJ2-5|NA|15
TGCGCCAGCAGCTTGGGGGGGCGCACGGGTGAGACCCAGTACTTC
CASSLGGRTGETQYF
>NA|TRBV10-2|TRBJ2-7|NA|13
TGCGCCAGCAGTGGCAGGGCCTACTACGAGCAGTACTTC
CASSGRAYYEQYF
>NA|TRBV18|TRBJ2-2|TRBD2|16
TGTGCCAGCTCACCACGAGGCGGGAGCAACACCGGGGAGCTGTTTTTT
CASSPRGGSNTGELFF
>many|TRBV29-1|TRBJ1-2|NA|14
TGCAGCGTTGAAAGCAGCGAGTCGAGCTATGGCTACACCTTC
CSVESSESSYGYTF
>few|TRBV27|TRBJ1-5|NA|14
TGTGCCAGCAGTGCCCCGCCGATCTATCAGCCCCAGCATTTT
CASSAPPIYQPQHF
>NA|TRBV29-1|TRBJ2-1|NA|13
TGCAGCGTTAGCAGATACTCCTACAACGAGCAGTTCTTC
CSVSRYSYNEQFF
>NA|TRBV5-1|TRBJ2-7|NA|19
TGCGCCAGCAGCTTGAATGGGGGCCCTACCCAACTTCACCTATACGAGCAGTACTTC
CASSLNGGPTQLHLYEQYF
>NA|TRBV5-1|TRBJ2-5|TRBD2|15
TGCGCCAGCAGCGTTAGCGGGAGGAGAGAAGAGACCCAGTACTTC
CASSVSGRREETQYF
>NA|TRBV1|TRBJ2-2|NA|18
TGCACCAGCAGCCCATGTTCTAGCGGGAACTCGAACACCGGGGAGCTGTTTTTT
CTSSPCSSGNSNTGELFF
>NA|TRBV5-4|TRBJ2-1|TRBD1|15
TGTGCCAGCAGCTCCGGGACAGGGCAGTACAATGAGCAGTTCTTC
CASSSGTGQYNEQFF
>NA|TRBV9|TRBJ2-1|TRBD2|16
TGTGCCAGCAGCGACGGGGGGACTAGCGGGACGGGTGAGCAGTTCTTC
CASSDGGTSGTGEQFF
>NA|TRBV28|TRBJ1-4|TRBD1|15
TGTGCCAGCAGCCCTCCTACAGGGGACAATGAAAAACTGTTTTTT
CASSPPTGDNEKLFF
>NA|TRBV11-2|TRBJ2-7|NA|14
TGTGCCACCCAGCTGGGCAGTCTAACCTACGAGCAGTACTTC
CATQLGSLTYEQYF
>few|TRBV29-1|TRBJ1-2|NA|13
TGCAGCGTTGTAGGGGACCTCCTTGGGGGCTACACCTTC
CSVVGDLLGGYTF
>NA|TRBV9|TRBJ2-3|TRBD2|20
TGTGCCAGCAGCGTAACCTCCGGACTAGCGGGATCTGCTAGCACAGATACGCAGTATTTT
CASSVTSGLAGSASTDTQYF
>NA|TRBV5-1|TRBJ2-5|TRBD2|15
TGCGCCAGCAGCCCGGGACTAGCGGGAGTAGAGACCCAGTACTTC
CASSPGLAGVETQYF
>NA|TRBV4-2|TRBJ2-3|NA|18
TGTGCCAGCAGCCAAGCTTGGGGGGACCTATCTAGCACAGATACGCAGTATTTT
CASSQAWGDLSSTDTQYF
>few|TRBV19|TRBJ2-2|NA|14
TGTGCCAGTAAGTCAGGGCAAGTCACCGGGGAGCTGTTTTTT
CASKSGQVTGELFF
>NA|TRBV29-1|TRBJ2-1|TRBD2|17
TGCAGCGTTGGGGGACTAGCGGACGCAAGATCCTACAATGAGCAGTTCTTC
CSVGGLADARSYNEQFF
>NA|TRBV30|TRBJ1-4|TRBD1|13
TGTGCCTGGAGTTACAGGGGGCTGGGGAAACTGTTTTTT
CAWSYRGLGKLFF
>NA|TRBV7-2|TRBJ2-5|NA|13
TGTGCCAGCAGCCCAGTAAGCGTCGAGACCCAGTACTTC
CASSPVSVETQYF
>NA|TRBV7-8|TRBJ1-4|TRBD1|17
TGTGCCAGCAGTGGAGGACAGGGGGCACCGGCTAATGAAAAACTGTTTTTT
CASSGGQGAPANEKLFF
>NA|TRBV29-1|TRBJ2-7|NA|12
TGCAGCGTTGAGACGGATTACTACGAGCAGTACTTC
CSVETDYYEQYF
>NA|TRBV5-1|TRBJ2-5|NA|15
TGCGCCAGCAGCTTGGGAGGGGATGTTCGGGAGACCCAGTACTTC
CASSLGGDVRETQYF
>NA|TRBV5-1|TRBJ2-2|NA|15
TGCGCCAGCAGCATTTTGTCTAGTTTGGCCGGGGAGCTGTTTTTT
CASSILSSLAGELFF
>once|TRBV27|TRBJ2-3|NA|13
TGTGCCAGCAGTTTAGCTTTCACAGATACGCAGTATTTT
CASSLAFTDTQYF
>few|TRBV18|TRBJ2-7|NA|14
TGTGCCAGCTCACCTTCTAGTCGTTCCTACGAGCAGTACTTC
CASSPSSRSYEQYF
>once|TRBV5-1|TRBJ2-5|NA|14
TGCGCCAGCAGCTTGGTGGGAGCTCAAGAGACCCAGTACTTC
CASSLVGAQETQYF
>few|TRBV7-2|TRBJ1-2|TRBD1|17
TGTGCCAGCAGCCTCCTAGGACAGGAGAATTCTAACTATGGCTACACCTTC
CASSLLGQENSNYGYTF
>NA|TRBV7-3|TRBJ2-3|TRBD2|17
TGTGCCAGCAGCTTAACCGCAGCGGGGCATAGGACAGATACGCAGTATTTT
CASSLTAAGHRTDTQYF
>NA|TRBV9|TRBJ2-3|NA|14
TGTGCCAGCGGGGCGTACCTGGACACAGATACGCAGTATTTT
CASGAYLDTDTQYF
>few|TRBV7-6|TRBJ2-5|NA|14
TGTGCCAGCAGCCCGAGAACAGGGTTGGAGACCCAGTACTTC
CASSPRTGLETQYF
>NA|TRBV5-5|TRBJ2-3|TRBD2|16
TGTGCCAGCAGCACCCTACTAGCGGGAGTGGCAGATACGCAGTATTTT
CASSTLLAGVADTQYF
>NA|TRBV28|TRBJ2-5|TRBD1|13
TGTGCCAGCAGTTACAGGGGGTCGGAGACCCAGTACTTC
CASSYRGSETQYF